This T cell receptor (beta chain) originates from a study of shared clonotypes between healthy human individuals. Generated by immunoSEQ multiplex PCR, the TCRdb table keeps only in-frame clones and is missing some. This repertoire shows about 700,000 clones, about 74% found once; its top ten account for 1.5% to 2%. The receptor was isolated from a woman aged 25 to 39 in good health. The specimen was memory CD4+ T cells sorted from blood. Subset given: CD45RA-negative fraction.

For the CDR3, the DNA is TGTGCCAGCAGTCCCGGACAGGGCACCTACGAGCAGTACTTC. This translates into CASSPGQGTYEQYF. The rearrangement uses TRBV28 and TRBJ2-7; the match to TRBD1 covers 8 bases. The CDR3 is 14 amino acids. Germline V CDR1 and CDR2: MDHEN, SYDVKM. V lost 5 bases to trimming and J lost 2 bases; unmatched junction nucleotides: 5.